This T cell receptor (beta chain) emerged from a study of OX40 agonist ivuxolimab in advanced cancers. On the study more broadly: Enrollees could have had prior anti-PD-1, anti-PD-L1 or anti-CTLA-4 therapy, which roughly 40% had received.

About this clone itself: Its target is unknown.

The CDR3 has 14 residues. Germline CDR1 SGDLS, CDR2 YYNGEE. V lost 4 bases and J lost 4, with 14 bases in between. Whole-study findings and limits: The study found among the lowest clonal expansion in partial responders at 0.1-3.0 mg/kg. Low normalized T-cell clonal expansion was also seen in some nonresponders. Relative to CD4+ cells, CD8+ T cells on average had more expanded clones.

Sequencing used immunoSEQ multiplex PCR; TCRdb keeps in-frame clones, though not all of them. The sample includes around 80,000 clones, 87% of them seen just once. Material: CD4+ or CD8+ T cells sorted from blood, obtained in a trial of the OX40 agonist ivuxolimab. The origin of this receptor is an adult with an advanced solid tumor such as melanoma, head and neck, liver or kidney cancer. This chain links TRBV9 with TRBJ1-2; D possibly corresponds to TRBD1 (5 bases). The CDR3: CASSPSWGGYGYTF. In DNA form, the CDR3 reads TGTGCCAGCAGCCCTTCATGGGGGGGCTATGGCTACACCTTC. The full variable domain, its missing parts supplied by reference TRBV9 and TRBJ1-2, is DSGVTQTPKHLITATGQRVTLRCSPRSGDLSVYWYQQSLDQGLQFLIQYYNGEERAKGNILERFSAQQFPDLHSELNLSSLELGDSALYFCASSPSWGGYGYTFGSGTRLTVV.